In this sample, the clone carrying this TCR beta chain turned up a few times. The antigen remains undetermined. This specimen comes from a study of identical twins. The CDR3 is 15 amino acids. Germline V gene lookup returns CDR1 SSHAT and CDR2 FNYEAQ (reference sequence). V was pared by 5 bases and J by 8 bases, with 6 bases of the junction left unmatched. General study results and limits: Invariant populations such as MAIT and iNKT cells could partly muddle zero-insertion analyses. Where beta out-of-frame sequences were concerned, excess twin sharing was weaker. The models systematically underestimated how much out-of-frame TCR alpha was shared in monozygotic twins.

Using its own MiXCR run on the 5' RACE reads, TCRdb lists one record per CDR3 protein. Of a few hundred thousand distinct CDR3 sequences listed, 7% to 9.5% were seen once; the top ten hold about 8.1%. The sample consisted of naive T cells sorted from blood. V and J are TRBV7-7 and TRBJ2-1; 13 bases map to TRBD2. This TCR came from a woman aged 50 to 60 in good health. For the CDR3, the DNA is TGTGCCAGCAGCCTAGGACTAGCGGGAGACCATGAGCAGTTCTTC. Its translation is CASSLGLAGDHEQFF.